The entry that follows covers one T cell receptor (beta chain) sequence. The ends lost 6 bases at V and 5 bases at J; junction bases unmatched: 16. The CDR3 runs to 17 residues. Germline V gene data show CDR1 as MDHEN and CDR2 as SYDVKM. A multiplex PCR was run with 60 Vbeta primers and 13 Jbeta primers. Generated by immunoSEQ multiplex PCR, the TCRdb table keeps only in-frame clones and is missing some. Of 120,000 to 150,000 clones listed, approximately 80% are singletons. The sample is drawn from a study of cytomegalovirus exposure and HLA in healthy donors. This receptor was obtained from a woman aged 45-60 years in good health and CMV-seronegative. J is TRBJ2-3 and V is TRBV28; the match to TRBD2 covers 8 bases. Sequences were obtained from PBMCs. The CDR3 coding sequence is TGTGCCAGCAGCCTGTCTGAGGCGGGGGGCTGGAGAGATACGCAGTATTTT. This encodes CASSLSEAGGWRDTQYF.